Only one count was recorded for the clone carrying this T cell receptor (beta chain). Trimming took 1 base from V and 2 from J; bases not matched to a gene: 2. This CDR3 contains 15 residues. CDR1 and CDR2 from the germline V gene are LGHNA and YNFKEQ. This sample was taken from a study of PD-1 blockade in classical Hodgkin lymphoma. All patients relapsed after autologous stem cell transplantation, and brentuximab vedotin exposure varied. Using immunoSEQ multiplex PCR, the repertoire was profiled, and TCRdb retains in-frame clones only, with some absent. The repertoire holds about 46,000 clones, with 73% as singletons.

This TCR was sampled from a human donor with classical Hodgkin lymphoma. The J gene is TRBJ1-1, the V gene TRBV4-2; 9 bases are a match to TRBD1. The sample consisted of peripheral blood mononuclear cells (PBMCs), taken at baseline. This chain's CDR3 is CASSQGQGVNTEAFF. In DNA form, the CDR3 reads TGTGCCAGCAGCCAAGGACAGGGGGTAAACACTGAAGCTTTCTTT.